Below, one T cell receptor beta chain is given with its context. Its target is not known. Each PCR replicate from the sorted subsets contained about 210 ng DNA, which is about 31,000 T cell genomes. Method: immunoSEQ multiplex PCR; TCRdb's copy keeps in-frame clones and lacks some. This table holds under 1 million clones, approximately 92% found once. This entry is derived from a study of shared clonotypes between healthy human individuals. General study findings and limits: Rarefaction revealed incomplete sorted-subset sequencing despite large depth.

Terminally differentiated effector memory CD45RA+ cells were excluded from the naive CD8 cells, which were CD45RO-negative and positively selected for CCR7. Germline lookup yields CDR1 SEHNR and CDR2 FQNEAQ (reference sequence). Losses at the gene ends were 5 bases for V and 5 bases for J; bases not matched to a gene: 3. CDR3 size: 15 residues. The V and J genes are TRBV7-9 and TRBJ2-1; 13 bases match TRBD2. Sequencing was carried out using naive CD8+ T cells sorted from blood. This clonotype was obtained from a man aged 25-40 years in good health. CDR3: CASSPGTSGNNEQFF. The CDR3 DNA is TGTGCCAGCAGCCCCGGGACTAGCGGGAACAATGAGCAGTTCTTC.